One and the same sample provided the 28 T cell receptor beta chains below, sequenced in a study of T cell responses to AZD1222 COVID-19 vaccine. Only in-frame clones appear in the TCRdb table, and some are missing; sequencing was by immunoSEQ multiplex PCR. The sample includes 140,000 or so clones, 86% of them seen just once. The sample here was peripheral blood, taken 28 days after the second AZD1222 dose. These receptor sequences come from an adult who received the AZD1222 COVID-19 vaccine.

The chain combines TRBV7-2 with TRBJ1-1, with 9 bases matching TRBD1. V lost 3 bases, J lost 4 bases, and 6 bases stayed unmatched. The germline V gene has CDR1 SGHTA and CDR2 FQGNSA. The CDR3 is 15 amino acids. The CDR3 nucleotides read TGTGCCAGCAGCTTGAGAGACAGGGGGGGCACTGAAGCTTTCTTT. This translates into CASSLRDRGGTEAFF.

The chain joins TRBV7-6 to TRBJ2-3; D is perhaps TRBD2 (6 bases). This CDR3 has 18 residues. Germline V CDR1 and CDR2: SGHVS, FNYEAQ. The V end was cut by 4 bases, the J end by 8 bases, with 28 bases between. CDR3 bases: TGTGCCAGCAGCTCGTCGGACCGGGACTCTCAGTTGATCAGTACGCAGTATTTT. Its protein product is CASSSSDRDSQLISTQYF.

The genes are TRBV11-2 and TRBJ2-1; D uncertain. V was trimmed by 2 bases and J by 10 bases, leaving 12 bases between them. Germline V lookup: CDR1 SGHAT, CDR2 FQNNGV. This CDR3 has 13 residues. CDR3 nucleotide sequence: TGTGCCAGCAGCTTACGATTTGGGCGGGAGCAGTTCTTC. The encoded protein is CASSLRFGREQFF.

The gene calls are TRBV27 and TRBJ2-7; TRBD1 aligns across 10 bases. This CDR3 is built from 13 residues. V dropped 4 bases and J dropped 4; count of bases not matched to a gene: 1. Per the germline V gene, CDR1 is MNHEY and CDR2 is SMNVEV (reference sequence). The CDR3 loop is CASSWGQGYEQYF. For the CDR3, the DNA is TGTGCCAGCAGTTGGGGACAGGGGTACGAGCAGTACTTC.

This sequence joins TRBV28 and TRBJ2-5; D is unresolved. The germline V and J ends were trimmed by 5 bases and 1 base, with 5 bases remaining between them. CDR3 length equals 12 residues. In germline, CDR1 is MDHEN, CDR2 SYDVKM. DNA of the CDR3: TGTGCCAGCAGTAAACTCCAAGAGACCCAGTACTTC. As protein: CASSKLQETQYF. Looking up the rest from reference TRBV28 and TRBJ2-5 gives the full variable domain: DVKVTQSSRYLVKRTGEKVFLECVQDMDHENMFWYRQDPGLGLRLIYFSYDVKMKEKGDIPEGYSVSREKKERFSLILESASTNQTSMYLCASSKLQETQYFGPGTRLLVL.

The CDR3 DNA is TGTGCCAGTAGTATGTCAGCAGGGCCGTGGAATGAGCAGTTCTTC. This gives the protein CASSMSAGPWNEQFF. V gene TRBV19 combines with J gene TRBJ2-1; possible D gene TRBD1, 5 bases. Germline-derived CDR1 and CDR2 are LNHDA and SQIVND (reference sequence). The CDR3 covers 15 residues. Deletions cut 3 bases from V and 7 bases from J, with 16 bases between.

The chain carries TRBV5-1 and TRBJ2-3; tentatively, D is TRBD1 (6 bases). V lost 3 bases and J 6 bases, leaving 8 bases between the germline ends. Germline loops: CDR1 SGHRS, CDR2 YFSETQ. This CDR3 region has 12 residues. This chain's CDR3 is CASSSQGDTQYF. The DNA for the CDR3 is TGCGCCAGCAGCTCTCAGGGGGATACGCAGTATTTT.

This clone was recorded once. The chain uses TRBV7-9 and TRBJ1-1; 9 nucleotides agree with TRBD1. In germline, CDR1 is SEHNR, CDR2 FQNEAQ (reference sequence). This CDR3 has 12 residues. The J segment lost 6 bases and the V segment lost 5 bases, leaving 1 base of the junction unmatched. CDR3 bases: TGTGCCAGCAGCAGACAGGGGGCTGAAGCTTTCTTT. Amino acids: CASSRQGAEAFF.

This clone was observed a handful of times. This chain links TRBV4-1 with TRBJ1-2; D not resolved. This CDR3 is built from 15 residues. Germline-derived CDR1 and CDR2 are MGHRA and YSYEKL. Deletions cut 4 bases from V and 5 bases from J, with 17 bases between. The CDR3 is CASSPRSGETYGYTF. Written as DNA, the CDR3 is TGCGCCAGCAGCCCCCGAAGCGGGGAAACGTATGGCTACACCTTC.

The rearrangement links TRBV24-1 to TRBJ2-6; 10 nucleotides match TRBD1. V lost 11 bases, J lost 0 bases, and 9 bases stayed unmatched. This CDR3 has 17 residues. The germline V gene encodes CDR1 KGHDR and CDR2 SFDVKD. The CDR3 loop is CAISGTGALSGANVLTF. The CDR3, as DNA: TGTGCCATCTCCGGGACAGGGGCCCTCTCTGGGGCCAACGTCCTGACTTTC.

This sequence joins TRBV18 and TRBJ2-1, with 9 bases aligning to TRBD2. The CDR3 runs to 19 residues. Trimming took 3 bases from V and 5 from J; bases not matched to a gene: 17. CDR1 and CDR2 (germline): KGHSH, LQKENI. The chain's CDR3 is CASSPPPTLGRGGNNEQFF. The CDR3 region has the DNA TGTGCCAGCTCACCCCCCCCCACGCTAGGGCGGGGGGGAAACAATGAGCAGTTCTTC.

The chain recombines TRBV4-2 with TRBJ2-1, with D possibly being TRBD2 (5 bases). Germline-derived CDR1 and CDR2 are LGHNA and YNFKEQ. V gave up 0 bases and J gave up 13 bases, with 13 bases separating them. The CDR3 extends over 13 amino acids. CDR3 sequence reads: CASSQDEGLVQFF. In DNA form, the CDR3 reads TGTGCCAGCAGCCAAGACGAGGGTCTAGTTCAGTTCTTC.

The chain employs TRBV29-1 and TRBJ1-1; the D is unclear. V shed 7 bases and J shed 0 bases, with 12 bases lying between them. This CDR3 contains 13 residues. Germline V gene lookup returns CDR1 SQVTM and CDR2 ANQGSEA. As DNA, the CDR3 is TGCAGCGGCAAGAAAACAGTGAACACTGAAGCTTTCTTT. Residues: CSGKKTVNTEAFF. Full variable domain (rest looked up from reference TRBV29-1 and TRBJ1-1): SAVISQKPSRDICQRGTSLTIQCQVDSQVTMMFWYRQQPGQSLTLIATANQGSEATYESGFVIDKFPISRPNLTFSTLTVSNMSPEDSSIYLCSGKKTVNTEAFFGQGTRLTVV.

This sequence joins TRBV28 and TRBJ2-7, with 7 bases lining up with TRBD1. CDR1 and CDR2 from the germline V gene are MDHEN and SYDVKM. V gave up 7 bases and J gave up 2 bases; unmatched junction bases: 8. The CDR3 spans 14 residues. The CDR3 sequence is CASTPTGTPYEQYF. DNA of the CDR3: TGTGCCAGCACCCCGACAGGGACACCCTACGAGCAGTACTTC.

In its sample, this clone was seen once. The V gene is TRBV5-6, the J gene TRBJ2-7; TRBD1 aligns across 9 bases. V dropped 5 bases and J dropped 0; count of bases not matched to a gene: 6. CDR3 length equals 15 residues. From germline, CDR1 is SGHDT and CDR2 YYEEEE. The CDR3 sequence: CASRWTGDLSYEQYF. The DNA of the CDR3 is TGTGCCAGCAGATGGACAGGGGACCTCTCCTACGAGCAGTACTTC.

This clone occurred once. CDR3 protein: CASRGQGGGYTF. CDR3 bases: TGTGCCAGCAGGGGACAGGGAGGAGGCTACACCTTC. The rearrangement uses TRBV6-5 and TRBJ1-2; 9 positions match TRBD1. This CDR3 is 12 amino acids long. The V segment lost 6 bases and the J segment 8 bases; nucleotides outside the gene matches: 4. Germline assignment: CDR1 MNHEY and CDR2 SVGAGI.

V and J are TRBV5-1 and TRBJ1-1; D is ambiguous. V dropped 1 base and J dropped 1 base, with 11 bases sitting between them. CDR3 length: 15 amino acids. Germline V gives CDR1 SGHRS, CDR2 YFSETQ. The CDR3 protein is CASSLQVLGNTEAFF. CDR3 DNA sequence: TGCGCCAGCAGCTTGCAAGTCCTCGGGAACACTGAAGCTTTCTTT.

The chain uses TRBV7-8 and TRBJ2-3, with no clear D. In germline, CDR1 is SGHVS, CDR2 FQNEAQ. V shed 8 bases and J shed 0 bases, with 9 bases lying between them. The CDR3 has 13 amino acids. The CDR3 nucleotides read TGTGCCAGCGTGATGGGGAGCACAGATACGCAGTATTTT. Amino acids: CASVMGSTDTQYF.

This rearrangement joins TRBV7-2 to TRBJ2-3; D not certain. This CDR3 is built from 15 residues. Trimming removed 3 bases from V and 2 bases from J, with 12 bases in between. CDR1 is SGHTA, CDR2 FQGNSA, per germline. The CDR3 is CASSLTPLHTDTQYF. The CDR3 nucleotides read TGTGCCAGCAGCTTGACGCCGTTACACACAGATACGCAGTATTTT.

This CDR3 is CASSADRDQPQHF. The DNA of the CDR3 is TGTGCCAGCAGCGCGGACAGGGATCAGCCCCAGCATTTT. The V and J genes are TRBV3-1 (or the pseudogene TRBV3-2) and TRBJ1-5; 8 bases are a match to TRBD1. This CDR3 is built from 13 residues. CDR1 LGHDT and CDR2 YNNKEL come from the germline V gene (reference sequence). Trimming removed 5 bases from V and 5 bases from J; junction bases left unmatched: 2.

J is TRBJ1-4 and V is TRBV29-1; D is uncertain. CDR3 length: 13 residues. V dropped 3 bases and J dropped 5 bases, with 10 bases sitting between them. CDR1 is SQVTM and CDR2 is ANQGSEA in the germline V gene. CDR3 sequence: CSVEGNGNEKLFF. The CDR3 DNA sequence: TGCAGCGTTGAGGGGAACGGGAATGAAAAACTGTTTTTT.

This sequence joins TRBV28 and TRBJ1-5; TRBD1 is a possible D gene (5 bases). Germline V CDR1 and CDR2: MDHEN, SYDVKM. V dropped 7 bases and J dropped 5 bases, with 12 bases sitting between them. The CDR3 loop spans 13 amino acids. CDR3 loop: CASKWGRDQPQHF. DNA for the CDR3: TGTGCCAGCAAGTGGGGGAGGGATCAGCCCCAGCATTTT.

This rearrangement joins TRBV28 to TRBJ1-5; no definite D call. V was trimmed by 2 bases and J by 5 bases, leaving 10 bases between them. CDR1 is MDHEN, CDR2 SYDVKM, per germline. The CDR3 is 14 residues long. DNA of the CDR3: TGTGCCAGCAGTTTAAGGGTTGGAGATCAGCCCCAGCATTTT. As protein: CASSLRVGDQPQHF.

This chain joins TRBV24-1 and TRBJ2-2, with D unclear. The CDR3 runs to 12 residues. Per germline, CDR1 KGHDR and CDR2 SFDVKD. With 4 bases removed from V and 4 bases from J, the gap between germline ends came to 3 bases. The CDR3 here is CATSDGTGELFF. Here the CDR3 DNA reads TGTGCCACCAGTGACGGCACCGGGGAGCTGTTTTTT.

The chain couples TRBV25-1 to TRBJ2-3, with 11 bases aligning to TRBD2. CDR3 length: 16 amino acids. V gave up 6 bases and J gave up 3 bases; unmatched junction bases: 8. CDR1 is MGHDK, CDR2 SYGVNS, per germline. The CDR3 coding sequence is TGTGCCAGCAGCGTCGGACTAGCGGGTTTTACAGATACGCAGTATTTT. As protein: CASSVGLAGFTDTQYF.

The chain has TRBV7-8 and TRBJ2-7; no clear D. Per germline, CDR1 SGHVS and CDR2 FQNEAQ. Deletions cut 5 bases from V and 0 bases from J, with 2 bases between. This CDR3 contains 11 residues. CDR3 sequence reads: CASSRSYEQYF. The CDR3, as DNA: TGTGCCAGCAGCCGCTCCTACGAGCAGTACTTC.

The CDR3 protein is CASSLVGVTYNEQFF. CDR3 sequence (DNA): TGTGCCAGCAGCTTAGTTGGGGTAACCTACAATGAGCAGTTCTTC. The chain carries TRBV11-3 and TRBJ2-1; D remains unclear. Deletions cut 1 base from V and 2 bases from J, with 9 bases between. CDR1 SGHNT and CDR2 YENEEA come from the germline V gene. This CDR3 region has 15 residues.

The gene calls are TRBV4-1 and TRBJ2-7; 9 nucleotides line up with TRBD1. With V trimmed by 4 bases and J by 6 bases, 10 bases remained unmatched. There are 15 residues in the CDR3. Germline V gene lookup returns CDR1 MGHRA and CDR2 YSYEKL. This chain's CDR3 is CASSRSGQGDPEQYF. The CDR3 region has the DNA TGCGCCAGCAGCCGCTCGGGACAGGGCGATCCCGAGCAGTACTTC.